This T cell receptor (beta chain) was sequenced during a study of T cells after yellow fever vaccination. Study conclusions and caveats: Bulk-population clonotypes that are abundant could appear as contaminants in FACS-sorted repertoires.

Germline V gene sequence: CDR1 MNHEY, CDR2 SVGEGT. V shed 11 bases and J shed 5 bases, with 21 bases lying between them. This CDR3 spans 14 amino acids. This clonotype was counted between two and nine times. Its antigen is unknown. TCRdb ran MiXCR on the 5' RACE reads and lists one entry per CDR3 protein. The data contain some 340,000 distinct CDR3 sequences, 4.1% of them singletons. This chain uses TRBV6-2 or TRBV6-3 with TRBJ2-5, with a tentative D call TRBD2 (5 bases). This TCR was sampled from a man between 18 and 35 years old who received the YFV17D yellow fever vaccine. The sample here was PBMCs, taken 5 days after the yellow fever booster vaccination. CDR3 in amino acids: CAAESRSRGETQYF. Here the CDR3 DNA reads TGTGCCGCCGAGTCTCGCTCGCGCGGGGAGACCCAGTACTTC.